Here is one T cell receptor beta chain with its context. Here immunoSEQ multiplex PCR was the method, and the copy in TCRdb shows in-frame clones only, minus some. The sample holds about 160,000 clones, 80% seen once. These data belong to a study of blood T cell repertoires in COVID-19. The wider study: Acute and convalescent COVID-19 specimens originated in the United States, Italy and Spain.

Trimming shortened V by 3 bases and J by 0 bases, and 5 bases separated the two germline ends. This CDR3 has 13 residues. The V gene's germline CDR1 is WNHNN and CDR2 SYGVQD (reference sequence). Participant ages covered about 18 to 89 years across 24 US areas. The specimen was PBMCs or T cells enriched from blood (not recorded which). The chain recombines TRBV10-1 with TRBJ1-1; D remains ambiguous. This receptor was identified in an older woman who had recovered from COVID-19. The CDR3 DNA reads TGCGCCAGCAGTGACTATATGAACACTGAAGCTTTCTTT. Its translation: CASSDYMNTEAFF.